These 14 T cell receptor beta chains were sequenced from one sample in a study of cytomegalovirus exposure and HLA in healthy donors. PCR primers comprised 60 Vbeta and 13 Jbeta primers. TCRdb keeps only in-frame clones here, not all; method: immunoSEQ multiplex PCR. The repertoire holds 150,000 to 200,000 clones, with roughly 78% as singletons. Material: PBMCs. These receptors all stem from a woman aged 50 to 60 in good health and CMV-seropositive.

The chain has TRBV11-1 and TRBJ2-7, with 10 bases fitting TRBD1. Germline V CDR1 and CDR2: SGHAT, FQDESV (reference sequence). There are 14 residues in the CDR3. The V gene end was trimmed by 5 bases and the J gene end by 6 bases; junction bases not matched to a gene: 7. This CDR3 is CASSPRDRGAEQYF. The CDR3 bases are TGTGCCAGCAGCCCCCGGGACAGGGGTGCCGAGCAGTACTTC.

This clone was picked up one time. This chain connects TRBV4-1 to TRBJ2-5, with D perhaps TRBD1 (6 bases). The better agreement between TRBJ2-7 and the DNA end casts doubt on the J call. The CDR3 has 15 amino acids. Germline loops: CDR1 MGHRA, CDR2 YSYEKL. The CDR3 DNA sequence: TGCGCCAGCAGCCAAGACCGGGACACCCCCTACGAGCAGTACTTC. Its protein is CASSQDRDTPYEQYF.

The chain couples TRBV12-5 to TRBJ1-2; D unresolved. The ends were cut back, 2 bases at V and 0 bases at J, with 4 bases in the middle. The CDR3 covers 13 residues. Germline V lookup: CDR1 LGHNT, CDR2 FRNRAP. The CDR3 coding sequence is TGTGCTAGTGGTTTGACGGCTAACTATGGCTACACCTTC. As protein: CASGLTANYGYTF. Using reference TRBV12-5 and TRBJ1-2 for the parts outside the CDR3, the full variable domain is DARVTQTPRHKVTEMGQEVTMRCQPILGHNTVFWYRQTMMQGLELLAYFRNRAPLDDSGMPKDRFSAEMPDATLATLKIQPSEPRDSAVYFCASGLTANYGYTFGSGTRLTVV.

The gene calls are TRBV6-5 and TRBJ1-6, with D possibly TRBD1 on 5 matching bases. This CDR3 region has 15 residues. Germline CDR1 is MNHEY and CDR2 is SVGAGI. With 6 bases removed from V and 4 bases from J, the gap between germline ends came to 13 bases. The CDR3 loop is CASRELQAYNSPLHF. For the CDR3, the DNA is TGTGCCAGCAGGGAGCTACAGGCTTATAATTCACCCCTCCACTTT.

The chain joins TRBV18 to TRBJ1-3; TRBD1 aligns across 7 bases. After removal of 2 bases from V and 0 bases from J, the junction contained 4 bases not matched to a gene. The germline CDR1 and CDR2 sequences are KGHSH and LQKENI. The CDR3 spans 16 residues. CDR3 in amino acids: CASSPNRDSSGNTIYF. The CDR3 DNA is TGTGCCAGCTCACCAAACCGGGACAGCTCTGGAAACACCATATATTTT.

Here the CDR3 DNA reads TGTGCCAGCAGCTTGGGGGACAGGGGGACCTACGAGCAGTACTTC. Its protein product is CASSLGDRGTYEQYF. This chain connects TRBV5-5 to TRBJ2-7; TRBD1 agrees at 11 bases. From germline, CDR1 is SGHKS and CDR2 YYEKEE (reference sequence). J was trimmed by 2 bases and V by 0 bases; bases with no gene match: 1. The CDR3 length is 15 residues.

This clone came up once. The chain links TRBV6-5 to TRBJ2-7; 7 nucleotides match TRBD1. In germline, CDR1 is MNHEY, CDR2 SVGAGI. CDR3 length: 15 amino acids. Trimming at V came to 0 bases and at J to 5 bases, leaving 7 bases not matched to a gene. The CDR3 DNA is TGTGCCAGCAGTTACTCGGCGACAGGGTCCCACGAGCAGTACTTC. Translation gives CASSYSATGSHEQYF.

This clone has a handful of counts. CDR3 in DNA: TGTGCCAGCAGCTTAGAGTTCGGAAACATTCAGTACTTC. Protein product: CASSLEFGNIQYF. The chain couples TRBV5-6 to TRBJ2-4; no firm D call. CDR3 length: 13 amino acids. V was cut by 2 bases and J by 6 bases, with 9 bases left in between. The V gene's germline CDR1 is SGHDT and CDR2 YYEEEE.

The V call is TRBV7-2, the J call TRBJ2-1; D is perhaps TRBD1 (5 bases). The CDR3 has 12 amino acids. Per germline, CDR1 SGHTA and CDR2 FQGNSA. V was pared by 5 bases and J by 10 bases, with 12 bases between. The CDR3 DNA sequence: TGTGCCAGCAGCAATACAGGTTTGGAGCAGTTCTTC. This codes for CASSNTGLEQFF.

The CDR3 nucleotides are TGCGCCAGCAGCCCGCTTCGGACAGGGCGATACGAGCAGTACTTC. Encoded protein: CASSPLRTGRYEQYF. The chain employs TRBV4-1 and TRBJ2-7; 8 nucleotides align to TRBD1. After removal of 4 bases from V and 4 bases from J, the junction contained 9 bases not matched to a gene. The germline V gene has CDR1 MGHRA and CDR2 YSYEKL. This CDR3 region has 15 residues.

This clone was counted between two and nine times. CDR3 coding DNA: TGTGCCAGCAGCCGCGGGGGAGGGGGAGCCTACGAGCAGTACTTC. Translation: CASSRGGGGAYEQYF. V usage is TRBV9 and J usage is TRBJ2-7; TRBD2 might be the D (7 bases). Germline lookup yields CDR1 SGDLS and CDR2 YYNGEE. The V and J ends lost 4 bases and 2 bases respectively, with 16 bases between them. The CDR3 consists of 15 residues.

V gene TRBV6-1 combines with J gene TRBJ1-6, with D tentatively TRBD1 (5 bases). V was trimmed by 4 bases and J by 10 bases, leaving 17 bases between them. The CDR3 length is 15 residues. Germline values: CDR1 MNHNS, CDR2 SASEGT. The CDR3 loop is CASSGPQGDGSPLHF. DNA for the CDR3: TGTGCCAGCAGTGGGCCCCAGGGTGACGGCTCACCCCTCCACTTT.

This clone has just one count. J is TRBJ1-2 and V is TRBV4-1; D is ambiguous. This CDR3 contains 14 residues. In germline, CDR1 is MGHRA, CDR2 YSYEKL. Trimming took off 5 bases at V and 8 bases at J, with 18 bases between the two ends. In DNA form, the CDR3 reads TGCGCCAGCAGCGTGCCGGGAGCCCGGTGGGGCTACACCTTC. Amino acids: CASSVPGARWGYTF.

This clone was seen only a few times. The V call is TRBV5-4, the J call TRBJ2-7, with 8 bases aligning to TRBD2. The CDR3 contains 14 residues. Germline values: CDR1 SGHNT, CDR2 YYREEE (reference sequence). V lost 4 bases to trimming and J lost 3 bases; unmatched junction nucleotides: 6. CDR3 sequence reads: CASSEGLGIYEQYF. Written as DNA, the CDR3 is TGTGCCAGCAGCGAGGGACTAGGGATCTACGAGCAGTACTTC.